The clone carrying this T cell receptor (beta chain) has a count of ten or more. What it binds is unknown. The data belong to a study of HIV-infected children after antiretroviral therapy interruption. Study as a whole: Recorded EBV and CMV exposure existed for most children. Weeks 0, 12, interruption end (24 or 48), and about 3 years post-study gave interruption-arm samples. Broader study findings: The Gini coefficient of naive CD4+ repertoires rose, returning to baseline by 3 years.

Unmatched junction bases numbered 8, after V lost 5 bases and J lost 2 bases. Germline values: CDR1 MGHDK, CDR2 SYGVNS. The CDR3 has 15 residues. Treatment noted: PENTA 11 planned treatment interruption arm or continuous ART arm. Samples needed at least 5 million viable cryopreserved PBMCs. Unique molecular identifiers were included in an RNA-based 3' RACE TCR library. TCRdb reprocessed the 3' RACE reads with MiXCR, giving one entry per CDR3 protein. Among fewer than 100,000 distinct CDR3 sequences listed, around 6.9% were seen once. The rearrangement links TRBV25-1 to TRBJ1-1; 7 bases are shared with TRBD1. This clonotype was sampled from a pool of human donors with HIV. The starting material was CD45RA+ CD4+ T cells from PBMCs, pooled from several time points, obtained from a donor given antiretroviral therapy, either interrupted or continuous. The subset: naive CD4+ CD45RA+ CD45RO- T cells. CDR3: CASSLKRGLNTEAFF. For the CDR3, the DNA is TGTGCCAGCAGTCTAAAGAGGGGGCTAAACACTGAAGCTTTCTTT.